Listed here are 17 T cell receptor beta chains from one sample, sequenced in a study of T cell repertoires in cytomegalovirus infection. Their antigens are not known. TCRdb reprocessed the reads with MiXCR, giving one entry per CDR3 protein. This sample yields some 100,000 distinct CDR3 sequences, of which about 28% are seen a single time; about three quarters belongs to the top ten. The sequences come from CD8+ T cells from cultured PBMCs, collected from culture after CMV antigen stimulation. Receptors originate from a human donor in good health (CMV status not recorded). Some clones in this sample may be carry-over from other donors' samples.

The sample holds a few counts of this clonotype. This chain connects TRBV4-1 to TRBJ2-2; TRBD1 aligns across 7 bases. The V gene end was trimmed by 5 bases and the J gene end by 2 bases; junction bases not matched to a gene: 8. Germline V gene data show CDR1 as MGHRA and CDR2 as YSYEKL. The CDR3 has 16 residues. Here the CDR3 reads CASSYMGQINTGELFF. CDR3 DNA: TGCGCCAGCAGCTACATGGGACAGATAAACACCGGGGAGCTGTTTTTT.

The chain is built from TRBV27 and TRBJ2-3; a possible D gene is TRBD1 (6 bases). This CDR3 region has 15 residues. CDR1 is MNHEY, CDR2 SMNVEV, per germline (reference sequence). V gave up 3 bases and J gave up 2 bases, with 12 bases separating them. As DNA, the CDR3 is TGTGCCAGCAGTTTTCAGACAGGTGACACAGATACGCAGTATTTT. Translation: CASSFQTGDTDTQYF.

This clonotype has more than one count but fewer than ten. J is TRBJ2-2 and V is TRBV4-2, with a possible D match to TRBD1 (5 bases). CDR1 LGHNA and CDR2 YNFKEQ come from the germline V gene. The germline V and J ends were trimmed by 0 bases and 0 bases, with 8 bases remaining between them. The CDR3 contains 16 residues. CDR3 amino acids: CASSQDQGANTGELFF. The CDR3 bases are TGTGCCAGCAGCCAAGATCAGGGCGCGAACACCGGGGAGCTGTTTTTT.

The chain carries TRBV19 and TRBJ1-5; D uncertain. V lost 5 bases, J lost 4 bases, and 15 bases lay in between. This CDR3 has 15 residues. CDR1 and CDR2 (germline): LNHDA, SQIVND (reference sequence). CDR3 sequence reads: CASSWGTASNQPQHF. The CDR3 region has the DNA TGTGCCAGTAGTTGGGGAACAGCCTCAAATCAGCCCCAGCATTTT.

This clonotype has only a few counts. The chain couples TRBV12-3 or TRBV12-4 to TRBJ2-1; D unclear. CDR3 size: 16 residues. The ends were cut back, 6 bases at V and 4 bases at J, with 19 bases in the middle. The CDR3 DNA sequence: TGTGCCAGCAGCAATAATGACGGGCTAGAGTACAATGAGCAGTTCTTC. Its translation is CASSNNDGLEYNEQFF.

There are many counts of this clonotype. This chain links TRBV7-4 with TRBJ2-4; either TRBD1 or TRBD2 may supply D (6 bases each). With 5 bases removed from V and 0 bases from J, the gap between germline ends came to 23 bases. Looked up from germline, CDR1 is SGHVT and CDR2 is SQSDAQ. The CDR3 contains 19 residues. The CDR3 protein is CASSPAGSTGTRAKNIQYF. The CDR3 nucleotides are TGTGCCAGCAGCCCGGCGGGGTCGACAGGAACTAGAGCCAAAAACATTCAGTACTTC.

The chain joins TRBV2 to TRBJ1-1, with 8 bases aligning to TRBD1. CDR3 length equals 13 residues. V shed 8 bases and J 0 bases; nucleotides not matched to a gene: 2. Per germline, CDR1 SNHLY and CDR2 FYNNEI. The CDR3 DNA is TGTGCCAGCCCAGGGGGCCTGAACACTGAAGCTTTCTTT. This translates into CASPGGLNTEAFF.

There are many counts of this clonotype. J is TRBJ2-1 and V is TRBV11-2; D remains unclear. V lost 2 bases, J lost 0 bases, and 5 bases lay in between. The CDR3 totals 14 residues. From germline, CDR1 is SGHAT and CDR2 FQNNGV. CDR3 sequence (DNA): TGTGCCAGCAGCTTAATTAGCTCCTACAATGAGCAGTTCTTC. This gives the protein CASSLISSYNEQFF. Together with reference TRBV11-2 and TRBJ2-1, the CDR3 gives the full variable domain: EAGVAQSPRYKIIEKRQSVAFWCNPISGHATLYWYQQILGQGPKLLIQFQNNGVVDDSQLPKDRFSAERLKGVDSTLKIQPAKLEDSAVYLCASSLISSYNEQFFGPGTRLTVL.

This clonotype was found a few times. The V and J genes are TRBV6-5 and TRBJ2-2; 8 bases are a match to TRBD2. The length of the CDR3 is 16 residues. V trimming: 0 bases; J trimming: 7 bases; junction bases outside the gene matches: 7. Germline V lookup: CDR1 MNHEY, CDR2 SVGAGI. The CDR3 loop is CASSYSPAGAHGELFF. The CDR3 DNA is TGTGCCAGCAGTTACTCCCCAGCGGGGGCCCACGGGGAGCTGTTTTTT.

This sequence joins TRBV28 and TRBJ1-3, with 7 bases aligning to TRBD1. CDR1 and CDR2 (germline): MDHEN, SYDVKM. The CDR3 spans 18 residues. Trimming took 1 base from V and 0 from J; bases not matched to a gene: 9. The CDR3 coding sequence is TGTGCCAGCAGTTTATTGGTGGGGACAGCTTTCTCTGGAAACACCATATATTTT. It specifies CASSLLVGTAFSGNTIYF. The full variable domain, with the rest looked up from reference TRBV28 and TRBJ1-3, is DVKVTQSSRYLVKRTGEKVFLECVQDMDHENMFWYRQDPGLGLRLIYFSYDVKMKEKGDIPEGYSVSREKKERFSLILESASTNQTSMYLCASSLLVGTAFSGNTIYFGEGSWLTVV.

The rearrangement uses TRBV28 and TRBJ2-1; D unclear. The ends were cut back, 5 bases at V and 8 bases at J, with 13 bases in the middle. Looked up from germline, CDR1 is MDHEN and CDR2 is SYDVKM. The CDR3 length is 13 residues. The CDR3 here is CASSPRVSDEQFF. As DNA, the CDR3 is TGTGCCAGCAGTCCCCGGGTGTCTGATGAGCAGTTCTTC.

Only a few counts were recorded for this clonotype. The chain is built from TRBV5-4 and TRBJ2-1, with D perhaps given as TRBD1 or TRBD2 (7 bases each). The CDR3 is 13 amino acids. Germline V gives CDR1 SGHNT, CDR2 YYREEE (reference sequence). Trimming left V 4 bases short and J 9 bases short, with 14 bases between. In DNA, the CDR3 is TGTGCCAGCAGCCTCCCAGGGGGGGGTGAGCAGTTCTTC. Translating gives CASSLPGGGEQFF.

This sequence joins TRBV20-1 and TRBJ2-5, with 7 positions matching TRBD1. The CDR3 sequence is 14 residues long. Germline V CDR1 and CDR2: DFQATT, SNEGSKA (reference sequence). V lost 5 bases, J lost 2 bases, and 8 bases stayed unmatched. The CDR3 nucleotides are TGCAGTGCTCAAAGAACAGGGGAACAAGAGACCCAGTACTTC. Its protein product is CSAQRTGEQETQYF.

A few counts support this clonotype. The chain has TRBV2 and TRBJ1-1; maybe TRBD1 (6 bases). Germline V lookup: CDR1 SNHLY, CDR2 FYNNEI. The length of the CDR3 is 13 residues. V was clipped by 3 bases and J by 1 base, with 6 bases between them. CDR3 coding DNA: TGTGCCAGCAGTGACAGGGGGAACACTGAAGCTTTCTTT. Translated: CASSDRGNTEAFF.

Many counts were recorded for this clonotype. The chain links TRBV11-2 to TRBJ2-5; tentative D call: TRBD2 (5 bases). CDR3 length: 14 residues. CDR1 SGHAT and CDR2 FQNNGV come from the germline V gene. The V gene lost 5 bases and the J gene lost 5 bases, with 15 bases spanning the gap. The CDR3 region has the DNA TGTGCCAGCAGCCTGACCGGAGGTTTGGAGACCCAGTACTTC. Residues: CASSLTGGLETQYF.

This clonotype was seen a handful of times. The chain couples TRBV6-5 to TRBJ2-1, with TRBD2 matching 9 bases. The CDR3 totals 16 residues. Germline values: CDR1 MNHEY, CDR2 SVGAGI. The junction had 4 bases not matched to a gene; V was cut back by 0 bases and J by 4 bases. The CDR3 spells CASSYSGLAGYNEQFF. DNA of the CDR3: TGTGCCAGCAGTTACTCAGGGCTAGCGGGGTACAATGAGCAGTTCTTC.

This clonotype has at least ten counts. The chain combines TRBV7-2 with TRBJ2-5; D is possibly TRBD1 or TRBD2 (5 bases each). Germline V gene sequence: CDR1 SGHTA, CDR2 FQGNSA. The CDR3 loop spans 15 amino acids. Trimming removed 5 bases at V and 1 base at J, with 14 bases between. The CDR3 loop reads CASSPYWGTQETQYF. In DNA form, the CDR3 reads TGTGCCAGCAGCCCTTATTGGGGGACCCAAGAGACCCAGTACTTC.